The TCR beta chain under discussion was sequenced for a study of vaccination effects on CD4 cells after COVID-19 (dated by TCRdb to between 2021 and 2024). Regarding the complete study: The ViraFEST assay stimulated PBMC with viral peptide pools and then used TCR sequencing to identify antigen-specific CD4+ T cell clonotypes by expansion. A total of roughly 9 COVID-19 convalescent patients and several SARS-CoV-2-naive healthy vaccine recipients were included in the full study. In the study, cultures from other donors were sequenced using the Oncomine TCR Beta short-read assay on an Illumina iSeq 100. Each well held around 1.9 million PBMC cultured in IMDM containing approximately 5% human AB serum, about 10 IU/ml IL-2 and gentamicin, along with around 11 ug/ml peptides. Across the study, the median time from the second dose to post-vaccine sampling was 72 days (range 14 to 241). SARS-CoV-2 spike-specific CD4+ TCR repertoires from before and after mRNA vaccination were compared in COVID-19 convalescent patients and in infection-naive vaccine recipients.

A distance of 17 bases separates the germline ends of V and J, which lose 4 bases and 5 bases respectively. The CDR3 spans 15 residues, from the cysteine through the phenylalanine. Just CDR3 DNA is preserved here, 45 bases in frame from base 1. The germline V gene gives CDR1 as SNHLY and CDR2 as FYNNEI. Turning to this clone: Its antigen remains undetermined. Per-nucleotide qualities are absent, and no much larger clonotype sits a single base away.

After less than 13 days of culture, CD4+ T cells were isolated with the EasySep CD4+ T cell isolation kit. Participants received two doses of either the BNT162b2 or the mRNA-1273 mRNA SARS-CoV-2 vaccine. Healthy vaccine recipients had no prior SARS-CoV-2 infection, confirmed by negative nucleocapsid antibodies before and after vaccination. Half of the culture medium was replaced with fresh IL-2-containing medium on days 3 and 7. Each peptide stimulation condition was cultured in triplicate wells unless otherwise noted. PBMC were separated from whole blood using Ficoll-Paque Plus gradient centrifugation and were then either cryopreserved at -140C or used fresh. The QIAamp micro DNA kit was used to extract genomic DNA from the cultured CD4+ T cells. General conclusions and limits of the study: In healthy vaccine recipients, vaccine-induced clones were almost all SARS-CoV-2 mono-reactive, with only 1 of 255 being cross-reactive with common cold coronaviruses. Both infection-induced and vaccine-induced clones contracted markedly at late post-vaccination timepoints, which is consistent with waning T cell responses. Only a small number of convalescent patients were included, and no early post-infection timepoints were available, which limited the study.

The library was built by means of the immunoSEQ multiplex PCR assay. DNA from the cultured and isolated CD4+ T cells underwent TCR beta CDR3 sequencing. The original methods were these. Non-productive TCR sequences were removed and reads were trimmed to the CDR3 region, keeping CDR3s of at least 7 amino acids. Antigen-specific clonotypes were identified with the MANAFEST web app by comparing expansion in peptide wells against reference cultures. To count as positive, a clone had to show expansion at FDR<0.05 compared with the reference and with all other wells, an odds ratio above 5, and a frequency above 0.1% in two replicate wells. A clonotype was called cross-reactive if it was significantly expanded both in SARS-CoV-2 spike wells and in at least one common cold coronavirus spike condition. Levenshtein distance calculated with the stringdist R package was used to assess CDR3 similarity, and unrooted trees were constructed with ape in R 3.6.1. Imported from immuneACCESS, the table was reduced by TCRdb to in-frame sequences with V and J called. These copies leave out some clones; in studies compared against another copy, an unresolved V gene accounts for under half, and the cause of the remainder is not known. V, J and clone size derive from that table, while D and trimming were established from the DNA sequence. The sample table lists tens of thousands of clones, roughly 80% of them with a count of one. Of the sample, over 2% falls within the top ten clones.

The receptor was derived from a human donor who received a COVID-19 vaccine. The sample in question was CD4+ T cells from PBMCs cultured without peptide, obtained after COVID-19 vaccination. The chain couples TRBV2 to TRBJ2-5; the D segment cannot be called with confidence. The CDR3: CASSGPMTRGETQYF. The nucleotide sequence is given as TGTGCCAGCAGTGGCCCGATGACACGTGGGGAGACCCAGTACTTC.